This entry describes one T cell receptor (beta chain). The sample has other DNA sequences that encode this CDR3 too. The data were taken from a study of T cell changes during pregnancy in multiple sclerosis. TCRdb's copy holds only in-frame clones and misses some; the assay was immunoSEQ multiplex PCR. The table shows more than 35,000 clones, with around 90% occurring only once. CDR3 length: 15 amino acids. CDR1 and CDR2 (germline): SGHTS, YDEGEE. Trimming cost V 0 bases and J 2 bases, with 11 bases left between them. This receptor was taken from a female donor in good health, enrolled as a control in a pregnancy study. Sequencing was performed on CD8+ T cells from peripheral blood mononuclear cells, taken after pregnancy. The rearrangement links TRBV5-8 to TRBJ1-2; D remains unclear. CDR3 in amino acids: CASSLDWPYNYGYTF. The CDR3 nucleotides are TGTGCCAGCAGCTTGGATTGGCCTTACAACTATGGCTACACCTTC.